Each of the 10 T cell receptor beta chains below was sequenced from the same sample in a study of T cell changes during pregnancy in multiple sclerosis. TCRdb's copy holds only in-frame clones and misses some; the assay was immunoSEQ multiplex PCR. The sample contains 35,000 to 40,000 clones, approximately 89% of which appear only once. The specimen was CD4+ T cells from peripheral blood mononuclear cells, collected after pregnancy. These receptors all come from a female donor in good health, enrolled as a control in a pregnancy study.

The chain joins TRBV27 to TRBJ1-5; D gene ambiguous. Between the trimmed V and J ends, which lost 5 bases and 0 bases, there was a span of 8 bases. The CDR3 runs 14 residues. The germline gives CDR1 MNHEY, CDR2 SMNVEV (reference sequence). For the CDR3, the DNA is TGTGCCAGCAGTGTGTTTAGTAGCAATCAGCCCCAGCATTTT. Protein: CASSVFSSNQPQHF.

As DNA, the CDR3 is TGTGCCAGCAGCTTAGGACAGGTCGGGAATGAGCAGTTCTTC. Its protein product is CASSLGQVGNEQFF. This chain connects TRBV7-8 to TRBJ2-1, with a tentative D call TRBD1 (6 bases). Germline assignment: CDR1 SGHVS and CDR2 FQNEAQ. The CDR3 extends over 14 amino acids. V lost 1 base and J 7 bases, leaving 11 bases between the germline ends. Variable domain in full (rest from reference TRBV7-8 and TRBJ2-1): GAGVSQSPRYKVAKRGQDVALRCDPISGHVSLFWYQQALGQGPEFLTYFQNEAQLDKSGLPSDRFFAERPEGSVSTLKIQRTQQEDSAVYLCASSLGQVGNEQFFGPGTRLTVL.

The genes are TRBV19 and TRBJ2-5, with 9 positions matching TRBD1. Trimming removed 5 bases from V and 5 bases from J; junction bases left unmatched: 9. In germline, CDR1 is LNHDA, CDR2 SQIVND (reference sequence). This CDR3 comprises 15 residues. The DNA of the CDR3 is TGTGCCAGTAGTGCCCAACAGGGGGCGCGGGAGACCCAGTACTTC. It is translated as CASSAQQGARETQYF.

This clone is medium-sized in the sample. This chain links TRBV9 with TRBJ1-1; 10 bases line up with TRBD1. Germline trimming cut 0 bases from V and 4 bases from J; bases unmatched to any gene: 0. The CDR3 has 14 amino acids. Per the germline V gene, CDR1 is SGDLS and CDR2 is YYNGEE. The CDR3 sequence is CASSVGTGGTEAFF. CDR3 nucleotides: TGTGCCAGCAGCGTAGGGACAGGGGGCACTGAAGCTTTCTTT.

This chain uses TRBV5-1 with TRBJ2-7, with D perhaps TRBD2 (6 bases). This CDR3 is 15 amino acids long. V gave up 4 bases and J gave up 0 bases, with 14 bases separating them. Germline-derived CDR1 and CDR2 are SGHRS and YFSETQ. This CDR3 is CASSGGTANSYEQYF. For the CDR3, the DNA is TGCGCCAGCAGCGGGGGGACGGCCAACTCCTACGAGCAGTACTTC.

This clone was recorded only once. The chain uses TRBV7-3 and TRBJ2-1, with 13 bases matching TRBD2. CDR3 length: 16 amino acids. Looked up from germline, CDR1 is SGHTA and CDR2 is FQGTGA. The J segment lost 7 bases and the V segment lost 5 bases, leaving 8 bases of the junction unmatched. This chain's CDR3 is CASSTGGLAGLNEQFF. CDR3 DNA: TGTGCCAGCAGCACTGGGGGACTAGCGGGGCTTAATGAGCAGTTCTTC. Variable domain in full (rest from reference TRBV7-3 and TRBJ2-1): GAGVSQTPSNKVTEKGKYVELRCDPISGHTALYWYRQSLGQGPEFLIYFQGTGAADDSGLPNDRFFAVRPEGSVSTLKIQRTERGDSAVYLCASSTGGLAGLNEQFFGPGTRLTVL.

This CDR3 is CASSFDRGSYTF. CDR3 nucleotide sequence: TGTGCCAGCAGTTTCGACAGGGGTAGCTACACCTTC. V usage is TRBV6-6 and J usage is TRBJ1-2; TRBD1 agrees at 8 bases. V lost 4 bases to trimming and J lost 9 bases; unmatched junction nucleotides: 4. The CDR3 totals 12 residues. Germline values: CDR1 MNHNY, CDR2 SVGAGI (reference sequence).

CDR3 amino acids: CASSYLDWSSTDTQYF. The CDR3 coding sequence is TGCGCCAGCAGCTACCTTGACTGGAGTAGCACAGATACGCAGTATTTT. The gene calls are TRBV5-1 and TRBJ2-3; D not certain. V was trimmed by 3 bases and J by 0 bases, leaving 14 bases between them. The CDR3 is 16 residues long. Germline V gene sequence: CDR1 SGHRS, CDR2 YFSETQ.

The chain links TRBV18 to TRBJ1-1, with D possibly being TRBD1 (5 bases). The ends were cut back, 5 bases at V and 3 bases at J, with 16 bases in the middle. Germline assignment: CDR1 KGHSH and CDR2 LQKENI. The CDR3 totals 15 residues. CDR3 in DNA: TGTGCCAGCTCAGCGACTAGGGACGGCGACACTGAAGCTTTCTTT. Encoded protein: CASSATRDGDTEAFF.

This chain links TRBV4-3 with TRBJ2-4; TRBD2 agrees at 7 bases. Trimming cost V 4 bases and J 0 bases; bases outside gene matches: 6. CDR1 and CDR2 (germline): LGHNA, YSLEER. This CDR3 has 16 residues. CDR3 bases: TGCGCCAGCAGCCCCCGGGGGGAAGGAGCCAAAAACATTCAGTACTTC. Translating it yields CASSPRGEGAKNIQYF.